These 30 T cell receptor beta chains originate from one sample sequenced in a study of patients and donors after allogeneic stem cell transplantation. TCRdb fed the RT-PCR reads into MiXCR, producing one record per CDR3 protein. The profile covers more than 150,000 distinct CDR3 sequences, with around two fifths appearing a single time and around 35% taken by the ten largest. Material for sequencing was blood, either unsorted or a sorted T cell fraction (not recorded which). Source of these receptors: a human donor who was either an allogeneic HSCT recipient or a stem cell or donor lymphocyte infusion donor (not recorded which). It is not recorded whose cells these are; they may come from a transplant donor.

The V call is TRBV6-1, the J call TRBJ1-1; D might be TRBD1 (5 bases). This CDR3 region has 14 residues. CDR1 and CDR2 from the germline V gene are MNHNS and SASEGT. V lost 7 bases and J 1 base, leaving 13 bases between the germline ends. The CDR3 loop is CASTPRGRNTEAFF. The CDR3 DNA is TGTGCCAGCACCCCAAGGGGTCGGAACACTGAAGCTTTCTTT.

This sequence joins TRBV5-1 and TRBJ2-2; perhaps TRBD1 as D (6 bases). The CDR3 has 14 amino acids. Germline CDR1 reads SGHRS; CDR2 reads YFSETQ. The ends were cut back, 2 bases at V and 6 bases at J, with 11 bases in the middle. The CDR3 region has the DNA TGCGCCAGCAGCTTTAGCACAGGGCCCGGGGAGCTGTTTTTT. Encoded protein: CASSFSTGPGELFF.

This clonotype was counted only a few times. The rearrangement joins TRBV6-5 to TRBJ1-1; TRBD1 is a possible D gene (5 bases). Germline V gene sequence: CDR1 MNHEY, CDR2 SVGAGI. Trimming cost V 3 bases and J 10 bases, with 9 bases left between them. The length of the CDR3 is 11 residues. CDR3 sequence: CASSYMGGAFF. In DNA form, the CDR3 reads TGTGCCAGCAGTTATATGGGGGGAGCTTTCTTT.

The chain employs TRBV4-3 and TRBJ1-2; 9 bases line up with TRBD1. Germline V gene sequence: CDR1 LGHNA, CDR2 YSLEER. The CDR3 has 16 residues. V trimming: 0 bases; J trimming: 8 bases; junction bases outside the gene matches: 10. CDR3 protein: CASSQDHRTGVRGYTF. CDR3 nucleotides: TGCGCCAGCAGCCAAGATCACAGGACAGGGGTAAGAGGCTACACCTTC.

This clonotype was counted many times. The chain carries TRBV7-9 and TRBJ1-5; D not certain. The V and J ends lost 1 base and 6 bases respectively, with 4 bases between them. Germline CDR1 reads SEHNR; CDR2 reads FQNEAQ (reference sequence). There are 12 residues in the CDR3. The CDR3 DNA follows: TGTGCCAGCAGCTTAGAGGGTCAGCCCCAGCATTTT. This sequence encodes CASSLEGQPQHF.

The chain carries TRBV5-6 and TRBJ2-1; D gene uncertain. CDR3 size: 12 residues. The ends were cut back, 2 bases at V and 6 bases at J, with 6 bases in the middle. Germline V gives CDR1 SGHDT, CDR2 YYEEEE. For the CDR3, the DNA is TGTGCCAGCAGCTTATTCACCAATGAGCAGTTCTTC. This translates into CASSLFTNEQFF. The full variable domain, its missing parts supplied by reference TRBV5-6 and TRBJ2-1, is DAGVTQSPTHLIKTRGQQVTLRCSPKSGHDTVSWYQQALGQGPQFIFQYYEEEERQRGNFPDRFSGHQFPNYSSELNVNALLLGDSALYLCASSLFTNEQFFGPGTRLTVL.

DNA for the CDR3: TGTGCCAGCAGTTCCCCCGGATCAGGATTCCACTATGGCTACACCTTC. This codes for CASSSPGSGFHYGYTF. V and J are TRBV28 and TRBJ1-2; D ambiguous. The CDR3 has 16 amino acids. Germline V gene lookup returns CDR1 MDHEN and CDR2 SYDVKM. Trimming pared 4 bases from V and 3 bases from J, leaving 18 bases between.

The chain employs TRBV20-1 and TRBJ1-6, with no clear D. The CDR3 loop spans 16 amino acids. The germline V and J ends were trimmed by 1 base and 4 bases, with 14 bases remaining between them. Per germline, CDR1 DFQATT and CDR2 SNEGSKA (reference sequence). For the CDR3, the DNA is TGCAGTGCTAGAGGGAGCCGCCAGCCTTATAATTCACCCCTCCACTTT. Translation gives CSARGSRQPYNSPLHF.

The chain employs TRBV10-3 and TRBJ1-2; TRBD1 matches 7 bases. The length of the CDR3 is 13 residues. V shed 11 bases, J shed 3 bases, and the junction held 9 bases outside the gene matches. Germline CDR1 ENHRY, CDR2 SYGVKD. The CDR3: CAHNRGADYGYTF. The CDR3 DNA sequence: TGTGCCCACAACAGGGGCGCGGACTATGGCTACACCTTC.

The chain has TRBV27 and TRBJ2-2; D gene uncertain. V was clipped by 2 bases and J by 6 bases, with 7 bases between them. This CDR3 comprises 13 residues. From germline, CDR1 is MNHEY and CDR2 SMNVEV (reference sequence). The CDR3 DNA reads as TGTGCCAGCAGTTTAGTTCTAGCCGGGGAGCTGTTTTTT. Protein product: CASSLVLAGELFF.

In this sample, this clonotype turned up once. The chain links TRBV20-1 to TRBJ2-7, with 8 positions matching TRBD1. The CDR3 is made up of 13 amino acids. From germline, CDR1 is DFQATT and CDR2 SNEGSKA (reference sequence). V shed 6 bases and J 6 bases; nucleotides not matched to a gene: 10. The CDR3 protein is CSASQDRAGEQYF. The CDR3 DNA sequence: TGCAGTGCCAGCCAGGACAGGGCCGGCGAGCAGTACTTC.

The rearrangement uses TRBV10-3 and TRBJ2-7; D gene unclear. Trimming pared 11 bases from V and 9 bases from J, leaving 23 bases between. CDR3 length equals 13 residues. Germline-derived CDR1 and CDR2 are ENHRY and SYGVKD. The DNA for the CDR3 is TGTGCCCCCCCTTCCGGGCCCTTAATCGGGCAGTACTTC. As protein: CAPPSGPLIGQYF.

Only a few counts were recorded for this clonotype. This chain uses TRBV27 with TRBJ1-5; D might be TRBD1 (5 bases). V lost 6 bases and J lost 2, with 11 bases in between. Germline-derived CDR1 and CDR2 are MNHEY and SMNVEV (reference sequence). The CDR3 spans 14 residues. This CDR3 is CASSQVQGNQPQHF. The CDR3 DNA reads TGTGCCAGCAGCCAGGTACAGGGCAATCAGCCCCAGCATTTT.

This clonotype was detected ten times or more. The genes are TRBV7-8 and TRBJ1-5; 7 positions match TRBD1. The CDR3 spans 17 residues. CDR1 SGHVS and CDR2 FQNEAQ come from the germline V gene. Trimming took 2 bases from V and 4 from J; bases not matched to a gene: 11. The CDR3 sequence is CASSLWTGGVSNQPQHF. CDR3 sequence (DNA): TGTGCCAGCAGCTTATGGACAGGAGGGGTATCAAATCAGCCCCAGCATTTT.

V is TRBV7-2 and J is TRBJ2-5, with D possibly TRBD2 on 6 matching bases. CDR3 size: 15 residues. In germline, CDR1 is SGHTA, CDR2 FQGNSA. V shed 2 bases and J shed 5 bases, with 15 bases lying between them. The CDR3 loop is CASSLSLRREETQYF. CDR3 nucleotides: TGTGCCAGCAGCTTATCACTCAGGAGGGAGGAGACCCAGTACTTC.

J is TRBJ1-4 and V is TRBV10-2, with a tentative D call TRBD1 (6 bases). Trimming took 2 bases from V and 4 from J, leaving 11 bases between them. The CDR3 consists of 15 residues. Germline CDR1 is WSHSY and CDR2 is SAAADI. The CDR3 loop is CASSEGQGYNEKLFF. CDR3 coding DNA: TGCGCCAGCAGTGAGGGGCAGGGGTATAATGAAAAACTGTTTTTT.

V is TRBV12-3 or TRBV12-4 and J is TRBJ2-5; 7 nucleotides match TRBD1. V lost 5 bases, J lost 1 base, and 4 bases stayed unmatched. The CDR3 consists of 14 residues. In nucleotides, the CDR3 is TGTGCCAGCAGTCCCCGGGACAGCCAAGAGACCCAGTACTTC. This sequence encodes CASSPRDSQETQYF.

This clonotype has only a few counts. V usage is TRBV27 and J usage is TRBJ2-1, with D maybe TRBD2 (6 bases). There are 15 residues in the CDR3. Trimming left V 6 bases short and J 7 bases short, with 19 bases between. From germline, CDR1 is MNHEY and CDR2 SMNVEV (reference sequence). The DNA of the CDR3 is TGTGCCAGCAGCTCGCCAATGACTAGGTTTAATGAGCAGTTCTTC. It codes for CASSSPMTRFNEQFF.

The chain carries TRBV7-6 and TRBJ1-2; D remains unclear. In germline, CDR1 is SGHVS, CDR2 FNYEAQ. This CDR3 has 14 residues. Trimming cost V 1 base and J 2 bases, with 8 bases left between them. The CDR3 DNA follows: TGTGCCAGCAGCTTAGGGGCCTTCAACTATGGCTACACCTTC. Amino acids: CASSLGAFNYGYTF.

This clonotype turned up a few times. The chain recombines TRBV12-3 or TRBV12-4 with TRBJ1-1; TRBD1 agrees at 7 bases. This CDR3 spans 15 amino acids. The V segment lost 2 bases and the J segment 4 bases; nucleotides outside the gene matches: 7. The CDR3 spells CASSLPLQGSTEAFF. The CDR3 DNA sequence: TGTGCCAGCAGTTTACCCCTACAGGGGAGCACTGAAGCTTTCTTT.

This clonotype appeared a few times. The CDR3 region is CASSLAGGVMNTEAFF. In DNA, the CDR3 is TGTGCCAGCAGCTTAGCGGGGGGCGTTATGAACACTGAAGCTTTCTTT. The chain employs TRBV7-2 and TRBJ1-1; possibly TRBD1 for D (6 bases). CDR1 is SGHTA and CDR2 is FQGNSA in the germline V gene. Trimming took off 0 bases at V and 0 bases at J, with 11 bases between the two ends. The CDR3 extends over 16 amino acids.

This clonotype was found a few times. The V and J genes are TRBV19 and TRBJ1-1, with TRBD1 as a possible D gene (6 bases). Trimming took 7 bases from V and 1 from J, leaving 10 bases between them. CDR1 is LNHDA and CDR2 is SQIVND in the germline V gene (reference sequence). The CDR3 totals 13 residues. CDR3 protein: CASTPTGNTEAFF. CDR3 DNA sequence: TGTGCCAGTACCCCGACAGGGAACACTGAAGCTTTCTTT.

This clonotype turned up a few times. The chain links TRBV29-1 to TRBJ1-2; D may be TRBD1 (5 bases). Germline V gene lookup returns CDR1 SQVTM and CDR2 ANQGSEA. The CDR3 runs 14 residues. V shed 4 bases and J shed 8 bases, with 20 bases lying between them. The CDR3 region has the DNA TGCAGCGTTGTTGGGGCAGGATCAATTATGGGCTACACCTTC. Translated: CSVVGAGSIMGYTF.

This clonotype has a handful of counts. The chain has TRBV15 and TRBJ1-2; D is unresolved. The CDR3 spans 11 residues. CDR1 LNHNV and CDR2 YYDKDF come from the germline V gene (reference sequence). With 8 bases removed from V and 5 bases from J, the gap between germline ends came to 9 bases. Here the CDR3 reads CATSKGYGYTF. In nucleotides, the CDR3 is TGTGCCACCTCAAAAGGGTATGGCTACACCTTC.

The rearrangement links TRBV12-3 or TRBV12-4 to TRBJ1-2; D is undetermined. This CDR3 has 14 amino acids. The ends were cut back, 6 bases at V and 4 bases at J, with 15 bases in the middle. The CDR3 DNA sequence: TGTGCCAGCAGCAGTTCCCTCCGACTCTATGGCTACACCTTC. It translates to CASSSSLRLYGYTF.

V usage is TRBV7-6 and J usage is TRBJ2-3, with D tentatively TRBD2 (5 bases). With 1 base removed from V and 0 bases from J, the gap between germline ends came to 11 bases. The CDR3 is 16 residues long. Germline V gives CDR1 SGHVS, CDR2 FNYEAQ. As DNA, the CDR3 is TGTGCCAGCAGCTTAGGCGGCGGGCCCAGCACAGATACGCAGTATTTT. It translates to CASSLGGGPSTDTQYF.

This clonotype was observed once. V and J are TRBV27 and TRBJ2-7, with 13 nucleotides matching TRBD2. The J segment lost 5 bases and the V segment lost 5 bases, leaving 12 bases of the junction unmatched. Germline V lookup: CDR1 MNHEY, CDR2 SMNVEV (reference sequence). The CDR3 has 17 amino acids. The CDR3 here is CASSRSETSGRRNEQYF. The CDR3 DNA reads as TGTGCCAGCAGTCGGAGCGAGACTAGCGGGAGGAGAAACGAGCAGTACTTC.

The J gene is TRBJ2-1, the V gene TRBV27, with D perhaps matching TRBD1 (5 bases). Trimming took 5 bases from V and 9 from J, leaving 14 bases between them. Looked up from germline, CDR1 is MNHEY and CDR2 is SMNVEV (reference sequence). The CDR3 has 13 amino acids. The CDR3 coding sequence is TGTGCCAGCAGTCTCGACAGCCCCCCTGAGCAGTTCTTC. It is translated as CASSLDSPPEQFF.

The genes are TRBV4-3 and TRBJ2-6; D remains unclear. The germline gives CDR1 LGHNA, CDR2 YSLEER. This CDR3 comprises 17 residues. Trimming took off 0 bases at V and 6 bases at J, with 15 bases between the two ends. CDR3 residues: CASSQEPPQSQANVLTF. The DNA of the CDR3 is TGCGCCAGCAGCCAAGAACCCCCCCAGTCCCAGGCCAACGTCCTGACTTTC.

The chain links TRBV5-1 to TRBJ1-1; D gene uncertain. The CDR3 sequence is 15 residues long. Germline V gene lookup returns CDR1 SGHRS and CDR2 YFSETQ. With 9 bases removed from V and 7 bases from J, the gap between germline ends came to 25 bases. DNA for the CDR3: TGCGCCACCTCAGGCGGCGGTGGCTCAACAAATGAAGCTTTCTTT. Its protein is CATSGGGGSTNEAFF.